These 9 T cell receptor beta chains originate from one sample sequenced in a study of control samples from healthy donors and cancer patients. Measured with immunoSEQ multiplex PCR; TCRdb has only the in-frame clones, and not every one. The sample contains about 50,000 clones, about 94% of which appear only once. Material for sequencing was PBMCs. The receptors shown here come from a woman aged 45-59 years with head and neck cancer.

V is TRBV7-9 and J is TRBJ1-2; TRBD1 is a possible D gene (6 bases). The V and J ends lost 5 bases and 2 bases respectively, with 12 bases between them. Per the germline V gene, CDR1 is SEHNR and CDR2 is FQNEAQ (reference sequence). The CDR3 loop spans 14 amino acids. CDR3 sequence reads: CASSATQGNYGYTF. The DNA for the CDR3 is TGTGCCAGCAGCGCAACTCAGGGGAACTATGGCTACACCTTC.

The chain is built from TRBV5-6 and TRBJ2-4; 9 nucleotides line up with TRBD1. In germline, CDR1 is SGHDT, CDR2 YYEEEE. The CDR3 consists of 14 residues. The junction had 3 bases not matched to a gene; V was cut back by 0 bases and J by 8 bases. This CDR3 is CASSLGTGVDIQYF. CDR3 nucleotides: TGTGCCAGCAGCTTGGGGACAGGGGTGGACATTCAGTACTTC.

V and J are TRBV7-2 and TRBJ1-5; 9 positions match TRBD1. J was trimmed by 0 bases and V by 5 bases; bases with no gene match: 11. Germline CDR1 reads SGHTA; CDR2 reads FQGNSA. The CDR3 is 18 residues long. The CDR3 nucleotides are TGTGCCAGCAGCGCGTCCGGGACAGGGATCTATAGCAATCAGCCCCAGCATTTT. This encodes CASSASGTGIYSNQPQHF.

The V and J genes are TRBV29-1 and TRBJ2-2; TRBD1 is a possible D gene (6 bases). Germline V gene sequence: CDR1 SQVTM, CDR2 ANQGSEA. This CDR3 is built from 14 residues. The V and J ends lost 2 bases and 6 bases respectively, with 13 bases between them. Here the CDR3 reads CSVERQGRAGELFF. The CDR3 DNA reads as TGCAGCGTTGAACGCCAGGGGAGAGCCGGGGAGCTGTTTTTT.

The chain employs TRBV5-1 and TRBJ2-4; weak D call: TRBD1 (5 bases). CDR3 length: 16 residues. Germline V gene data show CDR1 as SGHRS and CDR2 as YFSETQ. Between the trimmed V and J ends, which lost 6 bases and 6 bases, there was a span of 22 bases. CDR3 DNA: TGCGCCAGCACGACCTCCCCAGGGCAGGGCGGAAACATTCAGTACTTC. Protein product: CASTTSPGQGGNIQYF.

The chain combines TRBV2 with TRBJ2-5; the match to TRBD2 covers 13 bases. Germline V gene sequence: CDR1 SNHLY, CDR2 FYNNEI. The CDR3 is made up of 17 amino acids. The ends lost 6 bases at V and 5 bases at J; junction bases unmatched: 12. CDR3 sequence: CASSIRRTSGRGETQYF. The CDR3 coding sequence is TGTGCCAGCAGCATCCGAAGGACTAGCGGGAGAGGGGAGACCCAGTACTTC. Complete variable domain (other parts from reference TRBV2 and TRBJ2-5): EPEVTQTPSHQVTQMGQEVILRCVPISNHLYFYWYRQILGQKVEFLVSFYNNEISEKSEIFDDQFSVERPDGSNFTLKIRSTKLEDSAMYFCASSIRRTSGRGETQYFGPGTRLLVL.

This clone has just a few counts. J is TRBJ2-1 and V is TRBV7-9, with D possibly matching TRBD2 (7 bases). The CDR3 extends over 14 amino acids. CDR1 SEHNR and CDR2 FQNEAQ come from the germline V gene (reference sequence). Deletions cut 10 bases from V and 10 bases from J, with 23 bases between. CDR3 coding DNA: TGTGCCACCAAGGGGGTGGCGGGAGCAGGAGAGCAGTTCTTC. Translating it yields CATKGVAGAGEQFF.

The V gene is TRBV5-8, the J gene TRBJ2-7; the match to TRBD1 covers 7 bases. The CDR3 runs to 13 residues. Germline loops: CDR1 SGHTS, CDR2 YDEGEE. The V and J ends lost 4 bases and 3 bases, in that order; junction bases with no gene match: 4. CDR3 region: CASSKGQNYEQYF. The CDR3 DNA is TGTGCCAGCAGCAAGGGACAGAACTACGAGCAGTACTTC.

The chain uses TRBV6-1 and TRBJ2-3; 11 positions match TRBD2. Germline trimming cut 3 bases from V and 2 bases from J; bases unmatched to any gene: 1. Germline V CDR1 and CDR2: MNHNS, SASEGT. The CDR3 runs to 15 residues. The chain's CDR3 is CASSEGLAATDTQYF. The CDR3 region has the DNA TGTGCCAGCAGTGAGGGACTAGCGGCCACAGATACGCAGTATTTT.